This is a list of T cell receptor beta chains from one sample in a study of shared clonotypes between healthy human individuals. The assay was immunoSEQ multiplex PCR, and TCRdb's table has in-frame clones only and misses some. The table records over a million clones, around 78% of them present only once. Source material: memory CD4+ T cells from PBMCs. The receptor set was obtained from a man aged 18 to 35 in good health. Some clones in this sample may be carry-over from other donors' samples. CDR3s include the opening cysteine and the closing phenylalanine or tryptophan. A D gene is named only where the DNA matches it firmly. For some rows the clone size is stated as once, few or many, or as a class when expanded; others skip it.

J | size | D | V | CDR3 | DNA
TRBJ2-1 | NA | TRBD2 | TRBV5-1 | CASKELAVYNEQFF | TGCGCCAGCAAAGAACTAGCGGTATACAATGAGCAGTTCTTC
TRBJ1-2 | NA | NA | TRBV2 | CASSEGQPGYTF | TGTGCCAGCAGTGAAGGGCAACCCGGCTACACCTTC
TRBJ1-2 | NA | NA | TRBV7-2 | CASSPRDSYTF | TGTGCCAGCAGCCCAAGAGATAGCTACACCTTC
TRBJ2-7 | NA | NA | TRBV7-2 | CASSLFPSAGGSAEQYF | TGTGCCAGCAGCTTATTTCCCTCAGCGGGTGGTTCGGCCGAGCAGTACTTC
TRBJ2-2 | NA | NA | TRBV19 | CASSLRAGPTGELFF | TGTGCCAGTAGTCTAAGAGCGGGCCCCACCGGGGAGCTGTTTTTT
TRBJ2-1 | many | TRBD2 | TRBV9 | CASSVGTSEFDEQFF | TGTGCCAGCAGCGTAGGGACTAGCGAGTTTGATGAGCAGTTCTTC
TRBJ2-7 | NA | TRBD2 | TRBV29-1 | CSVEVLAGARAYEQYF | TGCAGCGTTGAAGTACTAGCGGGAGCCCGGGCCTACGAGCAGTACTTC
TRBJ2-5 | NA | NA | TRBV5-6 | CASSLAETQYF | TGTGCCAGCAGCTTGGCCGAGACCCAGTACTTC
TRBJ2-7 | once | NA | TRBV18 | CASSPPAGYEQYF | TGTGCCAGCTCACCACCGGCGGGTTACGAGCAGTACTTC
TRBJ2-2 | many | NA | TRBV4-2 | CASSQDHGSTGELFF | TGTGCCAGCAGCCAAGATCACGGGAGTACCGGGGAGCTGTTTTTT
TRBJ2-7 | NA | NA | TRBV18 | CASSPQTGTSSEQYF | TGTGCCAGCTCACCGCAGACCGGGACATCATCCGAGCAGTACTTC
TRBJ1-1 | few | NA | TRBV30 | CAWQPTNTEAFF | TGTGCCTGGCAACCCACGAACACTGAAGCTTTCTTT
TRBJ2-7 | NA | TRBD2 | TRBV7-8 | CASSPRTSGDYEQYF | TGTGCCAGCAGCCCTCGGACTAGCGGAGACTACGAGCAGTACTTC
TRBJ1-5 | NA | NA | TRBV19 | CASSIHLDQPQHF | TGTGCCAGTAGTATACATCTGGATCAGCCCCAGCATTTT
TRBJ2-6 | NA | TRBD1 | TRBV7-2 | CASSRDRAGANVLTF | TGTGCCAGCAGCCGCGACAGGGCGGGGGCCAACGTCCTGACTTTC
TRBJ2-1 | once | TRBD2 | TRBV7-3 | CASSLSAGPNEQFF | TGTGCCAGCAGCTTATCAGCGGGACCCAATGAGCAGTTCTTC
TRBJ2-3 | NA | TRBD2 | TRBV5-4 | CASSPNPGLAADTQYF | TGTGCCAGCAGCCCAAACCCCGGACTAGCAGCAGATACGCAGTATTTT
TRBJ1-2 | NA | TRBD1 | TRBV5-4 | CASSLGPFDRGYTF | TGTGCCAGCAGCTTGGGCCCCTTCGACAGGGGATACACCTTC
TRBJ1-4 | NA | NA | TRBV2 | CASSERGATLNEKLFF | TGTGCCAGCAGTGAGCGGGGGGCTACCCTTAATGAAAAACTGTTTTTT
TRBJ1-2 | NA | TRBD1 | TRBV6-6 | CASTDTGGEVGYTF | TGTGCCAGCACCGATACAGGGGGCGAGGTTGGCTACACCTTC
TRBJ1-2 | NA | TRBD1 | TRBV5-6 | CASSPSGTGRGYGYTF | TGTGCCAGCAGCCCGTCCGGGACAGGGCGCGGCTATGGCTACACCTTC
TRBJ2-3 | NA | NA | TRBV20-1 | CSAPRDTQYF | TGCAGTGCCCCAAGGGATACGCAGTATTTT
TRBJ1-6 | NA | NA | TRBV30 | CAWSVGGGNSPLHF | TGTGCCTGGAGTGTAGGGGGGGGGAATTCACCCCTCCACTTT
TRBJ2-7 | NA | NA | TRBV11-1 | CASSPGSGGATYEQYF | TGTGCCAGCAGCCCCGGTTCTGGAGGGGCAACCTACGAGCAGTACTTC
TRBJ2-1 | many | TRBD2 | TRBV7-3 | CASSLTGGTSGRSGQFF | TGTGCCAGCAGCTTAACCGGGGGGACTAGCGGGAGATCGGGACAGTTCTTC
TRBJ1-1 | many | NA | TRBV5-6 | CASSRRSGLSEAFF | TGTGCCAGCAGCAGGAGATCAGGGTTATCTGAAGCTTTCTTT
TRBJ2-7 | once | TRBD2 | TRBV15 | CATSREGASGIYEQYF | TGTGCCACCAGCAGAGAAGGAGCTAGCGGGATCTACGAGCAGTACTTC
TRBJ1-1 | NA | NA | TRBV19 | CASSIRVGTEAFF | TGTGCCAGTAGTATAAGGGTAGGCACTGAAGCTTTCTTT
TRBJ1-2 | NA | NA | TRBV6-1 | CASRTVPKDGYTF | TGTGCCAGCAGGACAGTCCCGAAGGACGGCTACACCTTC
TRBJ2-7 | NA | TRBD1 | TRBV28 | CASSSGQGNEQYF | TGTGCCAGCAGTTCGGGACAGGGAAACGAGCAGTACTTC
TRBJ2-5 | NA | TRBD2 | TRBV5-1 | CASSAGVAGVGAETQYF | TGCGCCAGCAGCGCGGGGGTAGCGGGCGTCGGGGCGGAGACCCAGTACTTC
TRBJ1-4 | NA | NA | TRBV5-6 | CASRDPPGGQKLFF | TGTGCCAGCCGCGACCCCCCGGGGGGACAAAAACTGTTTTTT
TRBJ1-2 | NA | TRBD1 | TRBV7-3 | CASSPGQGYGGYTF | TGTGCCAGCTCTCCGGGACAGGGGTACGGTGGCTACACCTTC
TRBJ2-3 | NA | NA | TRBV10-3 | CAISDVGGGDTQYF | TGTGCCATCAGTGATGTGGGAGGTGGGGATACGCAGTATTTT
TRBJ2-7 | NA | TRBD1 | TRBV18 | CASSPRQGTPYEQYF | TGTGCCAGCTCACCCCGACAGGGAACTCCCTACGAGCAGTACTTC
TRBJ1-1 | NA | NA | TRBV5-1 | CASGRKERTEAFF | TGCGCCAGCGGGAGGAAGGAGCGGACTGAAGCTTTCTTT
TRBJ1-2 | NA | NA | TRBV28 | CASSFGGSGYTF | TGTGCCAGCAGTTTCGGGGGGAGTGGCTACACCTTC
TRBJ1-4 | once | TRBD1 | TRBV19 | CASSPGTAEKLFF | TGTGCCAGTAGCCCCGGGACAGCAGAAAAACTGTTTTTT
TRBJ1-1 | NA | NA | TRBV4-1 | CASSQPQGNTEAFF | TGCGCCAGCAGCCAACCCCAGGGAAACACTGAAGCTTTCTTT
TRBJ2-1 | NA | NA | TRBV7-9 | CASSLARDEQFF | TGTGCCAGCAGCTTAGCACGGGACGAGCAGTTCTTC
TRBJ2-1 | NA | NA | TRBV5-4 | CASSPRRAAYNEQFF | TGTGCCAGCAGCCCACGGCGAGCCGCCTACAATGAGCAGTTCTTC
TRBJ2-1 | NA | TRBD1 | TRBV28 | CASSTMTGLSYNEQFF | TGTGCCAGCAGTACGATGACAGGGTTATCCTACAATGAGCAGTTCTTC
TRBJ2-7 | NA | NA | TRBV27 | CASSLVLDSIYEQYF | TGTGCCAGCAGTTTAGTCTTAGACAGCATCTACGAGCAGTACTTC
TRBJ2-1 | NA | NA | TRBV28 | CASSPRNEQFF | TGTGCCAGCAGTCCCAGAAATGAGCAGTTCTTC
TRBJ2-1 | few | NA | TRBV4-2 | CASSHRGAVNYNEQFF | TGTGCCAGCAGCCACCGGGGCGCTGTAAATTACAATGAGCAGTTCTTC
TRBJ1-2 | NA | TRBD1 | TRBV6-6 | CASSPPGGAYGYTF | TGTGCCAGCAGCCCCCCAGGGGGCGCCTATGGCTACACCTTC
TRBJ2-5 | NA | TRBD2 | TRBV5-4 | CASSLTRGGVETQYF | TGTGCCAGCAGCTTGACCCGCGGGGGTGTCGAGACCCAGTACTTC
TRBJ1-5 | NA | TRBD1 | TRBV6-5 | CASSRGTASNQPQHF | TGTGCCAGCAGTCGGGGGACAGCTAGCAATCAGCCCCAGCATTTT
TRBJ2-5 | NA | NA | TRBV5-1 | CASSLDRVWAQYF | TGCGCCAGCAGCTTGGACAGAGTATGGGCCCAGTACTTC
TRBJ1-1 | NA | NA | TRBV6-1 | CASTAALGLFEAFF | TGTGCCAGCACTGCCGCACTAGGGCTATTTGAAGCTTTCTTT
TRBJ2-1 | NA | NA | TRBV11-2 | CASSAFSGTQFF | TGTGCCAGCAGCGCGTTCTCCGGGACTCAGTTCTTC
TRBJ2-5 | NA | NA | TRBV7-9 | CASSPYLQRQETQYF | TGTGCCAGCAGCCCCTATCTACAGCGACAAGAGACCCAGTACTTC
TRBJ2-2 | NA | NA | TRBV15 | CATSRVVQGTGELFF | TGTGCCACCAGCAGAGTAGTCCAGGGCACCGGGGAGCTGTTTTTT
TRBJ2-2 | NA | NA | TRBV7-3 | CASSFAGANTGELFF | TGTGCCAGCAGCTTTGCAGGCGCGAACACCGGGGAGCTGTTTTTT
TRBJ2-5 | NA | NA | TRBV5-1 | CASRSRDARETQYF | TGCGCCAGCAGGTCCAGGGACGCTAGGGAGACCCAGTACTTC
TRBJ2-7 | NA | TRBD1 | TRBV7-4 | CASSLGRDRAPSSYEQYF | TGTGCCAGCAGCTTAGGCCGGGACAGAGCCCCAAGCTCCTACGAGCAGTACTTC